This passage covers 30 T cell receptor beta chains from one sample sequenced in a study of blood T cell repertoires in COVID-19. Sequencing was performed with immunoSEQ multiplex PCR; in TCRdb, only in-frame clones are kept and a portion is missing. The sample shows about 240,000 clones, 70% to 75% of them seen only once. Sequenced sample: peripheral blood. All receptors derive from a woman older than 75 with acute or convalescent COVID-19.

This rearrangement joins TRBV20-1 to TRBJ1-2; 7 bases line up with TRBD1. The CDR3 totals 11 residues. CDR1 is DFQATT, CDR2 SNEGSKA, per germline (reference sequence). Germline trimming cut 8 bases from V and 8 bases from J; bases unmatched to any gene: 8. As DNA, the CDR3 is TGCAGTACAGGCGACAGGGTCGGCTACACCTTC. It specifies CSTGDRVGYTF.

The V call is TRBV14, the J call TRBJ2-1; TRBD1 is a possible D gene (5 bases). The CDR3 loop spans 13 amino acids. The germline gives CDR1 SGHDN, CDR2 FVKESK. V lost 4 bases and J 7 bases, leaving 11 bases between the germline ends. The CDR3 sequence is CASSPQNRNEQFF. The CDR3 bases are TGTGCCAGCAGCCCTCAAAACAGGAATGAGCAGTTCTTC.

In nucleotides, the CDR3 is TGTGCCAGCAGCCCCGCGGGGGGCCCCACCGGGGAGCTGTTTTTT. Its protein product is CASSPAGGPTGELFF. The chain joins TRBV7-3 to TRBJ2-2; 8 bases are a match to TRBD2. Germline V CDR1 and CDR2: SGHTA, FQGTGA. The V and J ends lost 5 bases and 4 bases, in that order; junction bases with no gene match: 6. This CDR3 is built from 15 residues.

The V gene is TRBV6-4, the J gene TRBJ2-2; TRBD1 aligns across 10 bases. The germline CDR1 and CDR2 sequences are MRHNA and SNTAGT. The CDR3 extends over 15 amino acids. Losses at the gene ends were 4 bases for V and 5 bases for J; bases not matched to a gene: 4. Here the CDR3 reads CASSALGQGTGELFF. The DNA for the CDR3 is TGTGCCAGCAGTGCTTTGGGACAGGGGACCGGGGAGCTGTTTTTT.

The chain is built from TRBV3-1 (or the pseudogene TRBV3-2) and TRBJ1-1; D is unresolved. The CDR3 covers 14 residues. V dropped 1 base and J dropped 2 bases, with 8 bases sitting between them. Germline CDR1 and CDR2: LGHDT and YNNKEL (reference sequence). The CDR3 loop is CASSQGRSNTEAFF. CDR3 coding DNA: TGTGCCAGCAGCCAAGGCCGGTCTAACACTGAAGCTTTCTTT.

With respect to this clone: The junction differs from germline at one of its ends, possibly a read error. This chain connects TRBV3-1 (or the pseudogene TRBV3-2) to TRBJ1-2; D remains ambiguous. The CDR3 spans 15 residues. The germline V gene has CDR1 LGHDT and CDR2 YNNKEL (reference sequence). Written as DNA, the CDR3 is TGTGCCAGCACCCAAAACGCACAACTACACTATGGCTACACCTTC. Translated, it gives CASTQNAQLHYGYTF.

This clone was picked up a small number of times. V gene TRBV29-1 combines with J gene TRBJ1-1; D remains ambiguous. V lost 4 bases, J lost 0 bases, and 12 bases lay in between. CDR1 is SQVTM, CDR2 ANQGSEA, per germline. The CDR3 loop spans 14 amino acids. The CDR3 region is CSVVRGSMNTEAFF. DNA of the CDR3: TGCAGCGTTGTAAGAGGGAGCATGAACACTGAAGCTTTCTTT.

CDR3 DNA sequence: TGTGCCTGGAGTGTACAGGCACGCCGGGTCACTGAAGCTTTCTTT. Translation gives CAWSVQARRVTEAFF. This sequence joins TRBV30 and TRBJ1-1, with D possibly TRBD1 on 5 matching bases. CDR1 is GTSNPN, CDR2 SVGIG, per germline (reference sequence). This CDR3 region has 15 residues. V was clipped by 0 bases and J by 4 bases, with 15 bases between them.

This chain joins TRBV2 and TRBJ2-7; no definite D call. Trimming removed 6 bases at V and 2 bases at J, with 5 bases between. Germline V gene data show CDR1 as SNHLY and CDR2 as FYNNEI. CDR3 length: 11 residues. CDR3 coding DNA: TGTGCCAGCAGCGCGACCTACGAGCAGTACTTC. Translating gives CASSATYEQYF.

This clone was counted a few times. The chain recombines TRBV6-2 or TRBV6-3 with TRBJ1-1; the D is unclear. Per the germline V gene, CDR1 is MNHEY and CDR2 is SVGEGT. Trimming left V 4 bases short and J 0 bases short, with 6 bases between. The CDR3 extends over 13 amino acids. The CDR3 loop is CASSSGLNTEAFF. CDR3 nucleotides: TGTGCCAGCAGTTCAGGCCTGAACACTGAAGCTTTCTTT.

Turning to this clone: Within the sample, other DNA sequences also encode this same CDR3. This chain uses TRBV5-1 with TRBJ2-7; 9 bases are shared with TRBD2. The V and J ends lost 0 bases and 4 bases, in that order; junction bases with no gene match: 5. Looked up from germline, CDR1 is SGHRS and CDR2 is YFSETQ. This CDR3 has 15 residues. DNA of the CDR3: TGCGCCAGCAGCTTGGGCGGGACTAGCTCATACGAGCAGTACTTC. It specifies CASSLGGTSSYEQYF.

The rearrangement joins TRBV20-1 to TRBJ2-7, with D perhaps matching TRBD1 (6 bases). V was shortened by 3 bases and J by 5 bases, with 8 bases between the two germline ends. The V gene's germline CDR1 is DFQATT and CDR2 SNEGSKA (reference sequence). The CDR3 runs to 11 residues. CDR3 sequence reads: CSASYRDEQYF. The CDR3 region has the DNA TGCAGTGCTAGCTACAGGGACGAGCAGTACTTC.

The CDR3: CASSSGTPSYEQYF. As DNA, the CDR3 is TGCGCCAGCAGCTCGGGGACACCGTCCTACGAGCAGTACTTC. The chain is built from TRBV5-1 and TRBJ2-7, with TRBD1 as a possible D gene (6 bases). Germline V lookup: CDR1 SGHRS, CDR2 YFSETQ. The CDR3 runs to 14 residues. Trimming took 3 bases from V and 1 from J, leaving 11 bases between them.

This clone was picked up one time. The chain uses TRBV6-1 and TRBJ1-1; TRBD1 matches 7 bases. This CDR3 is built from 15 residues. J gave up 5 bases and V 1 base, and 7 bases lay outside the gene matches. Germline-derived CDR1 and CDR2 are MNHNS and SASEGT. CDR3 protein: CASSEGGQLRTEAFF. CDR3 nucleotide sequence: TGTGCCAGCAGTGAAGGGGGACAGCTCCGTACTGAAGCTTTCTTT.

The table lists this clone with a few counts. The chain is built from TRBV29-1 and TRBJ1-4; 7 nucleotides match TRBD1. Germline values: CDR1 SQVTM, CDR2 ANQGSEA. The ends lost 5 bases at V and 3 bases at J; junction bases unmatched: 12. There are 16 residues in the CDR3. The DNA of the CDR3 is TGCAGCGTTAAAGGGACAGAGAACGGGTCTAATGAAAAACTGTTTTTT. Translation gives CSVKGTENGSNEKLFF.

The J gene is TRBJ1-6, the V gene TRBV5-1; D is perhaps TRBD1 (5 bases). V shed 3 bases and J shed 5 bases, with 12 bases lying between them. The CDR3 is made up of 15 amino acids. CDR1 is SGHRS and CDR2 is YFSETQ in the germline V gene. The DNA for the CDR3 is TGCGCCAGCAGCTCGTGGGGCGAGAATAATTCACCCCTCCACTTT. This codes for CASSSWGENNSPLHF.

The chain combines TRBV5-6 with TRBJ2-5; TRBD1 matches 9 bases. The ends lost 3 bases at V and 5 bases at J; junction bases unmatched: 11. This CDR3 is 16 amino acids long. The germline V gene encodes CDR1 SGHDT and CDR2 YYEEEE. The CDR3 nucleotides read TGTGCCAGCAGCTGGCGGACAGGGGTTTCGGGGGAGACCCAGTACTTC. Its translation is CASSWRTGVSGETQYF.

The chain employs TRBV7-9 and TRBJ2-7; TRBD1 matches at 7 bases. Germline V gives CDR1 SEHNR, CDR2 FQNEAQ (reference sequence). The CDR3 runs 13 residues. The trim removed 4 bases at V and 2 bases at J, leaving 2 bases unmatched. The DNA for the CDR3 is TGTGCCAGCAGCTGGACAGGCACCTACGAGCAGTACTTC. This gives the protein CASSWTGTYEQYF.

V usage is TRBV9 and J usage is TRBJ2-1, with a tentative D call TRBD1 (6 bases). This CDR3 contains 13 residues. CDR1 and CDR2 from the germline V gene are SGDLS and YYNGEE. Deletions cut 0 bases from V and 9 bases from J, with 10 bases between. CDR3 nucleotides: TGTGCCAGCAGCGTAGAAGGCAGGGGTGAGCAGTTCTTC. It translates to CASSVEGRGEQFF.

This clone turned up a few times. J is TRBJ1-2 and V is TRBV2, with unresolved D. The CDR3 has 12 residues. CDR1 is SNHLY, CDR2 FYNNEI, per germline. The V end was cut by 5 bases, the J end by 6 bases, with 10 bases between. In DNA, the CDR3 is TGTGCCAGCAGTACGCCCCCGGATGGCTACACCTTC. Translated: CASSTPPDGYTF. The full variable domain, completed using reference TRBV2 and TRBJ1-2, is EPEVTQTPSHQVTQMGQEVILRCVPISNHLYFYWYRQILGQKVEFLVSFYNNEISEKSEIFDDQFSVERPDGSNFTLKIRSTKLEDSAMYFCASSTPPDGYTFGSGTRLTVV.

The gene calls are TRBV12-5 and TRBJ1-5, with 9 bases lining up with TRBD1. CDR1 and CDR2 (germline): LGHNT, FRNRAP. Trimming at V came to 5 bases and at J to 1 base, leaving 15 bases not matched to a gene. The length of the CDR3 is 19 residues. CDR3 amino acids: CASGDDTGTGPESNQPQHF. CDR3 DNA sequence: TGTGCTAGTGGTGACGATACCGGGACAGGGCCGGAGAGCAATCAGCCCCAGCATTTT.

The V gene is TRBV6-5, the J gene TRBJ1-1, with TRBD1 as a possible D gene (6 bases). Germline V gene sequence: CDR1 MNHEY, CDR2 SVGAGI. The CDR3 loop spans 13 amino acids. Trimming cost V 6 bases and J 3 bases, with 11 bases left between them. CDR3 coding DNA: TGTGCCAGCAGCGGACAGCCACACACTGAAGCTTTCTTT. It codes for CASSGQPHTEAFF.

DNA for the CDR3: TGTGCCAGCAGAAAAATGGGGCTTACCGGGGAGCTGTTTTTT. This translates into CASRKMGLTGELFF. This chain joins TRBV27 and TRBJ2-2; D may be TRBD1 (5 bases). CDR3 length equals 14 residues. Trimming took off 6 bases at V and 5 bases at J, with 13 bases between the two ends. Germline CDR1 reads MNHEY; CDR2 reads SMNVEV (reference sequence).

This clone appeared a few times. The CDR3 DNA reads TGTGCCAGCAAAGACGGGACAGGTTCCTATGGCTACACCTTC. This codes for CASKDGTGSYGYTF. The rearrangement uses TRBV2 and TRBJ1-2, with 8 bases lining up with TRBD1. The CDR3 length is 14 residues. CDR1 and CDR2 from the germline V gene are SNHLY and FYNNEI. The V gene end was trimmed by 7 bases and the J gene end by 4 bases; junction bases not matched to a gene: 8.

The chain couples TRBV5-1 to TRBJ2-1, with D maybe TRBD2 (6 bases). V lost 4 bases and J 0 bases, leaving 14 bases between the germline ends. Germline CDR1 SGHRS, CDR2 YFSETQ. The CDR3 has 16 amino acids. This chain's CDR3 is CASSQGSAGSYNEQFF. Here the CDR3 DNA reads TGCGCCAGCAGCCAGGGATCAGCGGGCTCCTACAATGAGCAGTTCTTC.

This clone was seen only a few times. The chain combines TRBV6-4 with TRBJ1-1, with TRBD1 identical over 10 bases. The germline V gene encodes CDR1 MRHNA and CDR2 SNTAGT. The CDR3 has 15 amino acids. After removal of 4 bases from V and 0 bases from J, the junction contained 2 bases not matched to a gene. The CDR3 DNA reads as TGTGCCAGCAGTGCCGGACAGGGGGTGAACACTGAAGCTTTCTTT. Translated, it gives CASSAGQGVNTEAFF.

The V gene is TRBV7-9, the J gene TRBJ1-1, with D possibly TRBD1 on 6 matching bases. Looked up from germline, CDR1 is SEHNR and CDR2 is FQNEAQ (reference sequence). Between the trimmed V and J ends, which lost 6 bases and 2 bases, there was a span of 16 bases. The CDR3 length is 15 residues. Here the CDR3 reads CASREKGQRNTEAFF. The CDR3, as DNA: TGTGCCAGCAGGGAAAAGGGACAAAGAAACACTGAAGCTTTCTTT.

The V and J genes are TRBV6-5 and TRBJ1-2; D is unclear. Germline V lookup: CDR1 MNHEY, CDR2 SVGAGI. The CDR3 has 12 residues. The ends were cut back, 6 bases at V and 2 bases at J, with 7 bases in the middle. CDR3 sequence reads: CASRNKNYGYTF. The DNA for the CDR3 is TGTGCCAGCAGAAACAAAAACTATGGCTACACCTTC.

The J gene is TRBJ2-1, the V gene TRBV7-2; 7 bases map to TRBD2. Germline CDR1 SGHTA, CDR2 FQGNSA. This CDR3 has 14 amino acids. With V trimmed by 6 bases and J by 6 bases, 8 bases remained unmatched. CDR3 residues: CASRTSGGSNEQFF. As DNA, the CDR3 is TGTGCCAGCAGAACCTCCGGGGGGAGCAATGAGCAGTTCTTC.

This rearrangement joins TRBV13 to TRBJ2-7; D perhaps matches TRBD2 (5 bases). This CDR3 contains 14 residues. Trimming left V 2 bases short and J 4 bases short, with 12 bases between. Germline V CDR1 and CDR2: PRHDT, FYEKMQ (reference sequence). As DNA, the CDR3 is TGTGCCAGCAGCTTAACGGGAAAAAGTTACGAGCAGTACTTC. Translating it yields CASSLTGKSYEQYF.